This T cell receptor beta chain was profiled in a study of T-cell memory formation after mild COVID-19. Looked up from germline, CDR1 is LNHNV and CDR2 is YYDKDF (reference sequence). The CDR3 covers 12 residues. V shed 5 bases and J shed 0 bases, with 2 bases lying between them. On this clonotype itself: The antigen remains unidentified.

TCRdb fed the 5' RACE reads into MiXCR, producing one record per CDR3 protein. The sample has about 400,000 distinct CDR3 sequences; roughly 24% are singletons. The study, taken as a whole, reports: Clones which contracted sat mainly in CM and EM if CD4+, and in EMRA if CD8+. The pre-infection memory compartment contained some responding clones, suggesting cross-reactive memory joined.

This receptor was obtained from an adult woman who had mild COVID-19 (a few samples of this study predate the infection). Cell type and time point are not known. The V call is TRBV15, the J call TRBJ1-3; D is unclear. Sequenced input: PBMCs or a T cell subset sorted from them (not recorded which). The CDR3 reads CATSLSGNTIYF. The CDR3 region has the DNA TGTGCCACCAGCCTCTCTGGAAACACCATATATTTT.